A single sample gave rise to the 25 T cell receptor beta chains below, sequenced in a study of blood T cell repertoires in COVID-19. Using immunoSEQ multiplex PCR, the repertoire was profiled, and TCRdb retains in-frame clones only, with some absent. The sample has around 140,000 clones, 80% to 85% seen once. Sequencing was carried out using peripheral blood. The receptors were sampled from a man in his 60s with acute or convalescent COVID-19.

The chain couples TRBV19 to TRBJ1-5; TRBD1 might be the D (5 bases). The CDR3 is 16 residues long. Germline V lookup: CDR1 LNHDA, CDR2 SQIVND (reference sequence). Trimming shortened V by 3 bases and J by 4 bases, and 16 bases separated the two germline ends. The CDR3 bases are TGTGCCAGTAGTATTAGTAGGGGAGGACGAAATCAGCCCCAGCATTTT. This translates into CASSISRGGRNQPQHF.

V and J are TRBV4-1 and TRBJ1-1, with a tentative D call TRBD1 (6 bases). The germline V gene has CDR1 MGHRA and CDR2 YSYEKL. The CDR3 length is 16 residues. V was pared by 2 bases and J by 2 bases, with 15 bases between. The CDR3 nucleotides are TGCGCCAGCAGCCAACAAGAGACAGGACAAAACACTGAAGCTTTCTTT. Encoded protein: CASSQQETGQNTEAFF.

This clone has a handful of counts. The rearrangement uses TRBV19 and TRBJ1-5, with D possibly TRBD1 on 5 matching bases. Germline V CDR1 and CDR2: LNHDA, SQIVND (reference sequence). V was cut by 6 bases and J by 0 bases, with 12 bases left in between. The CDR3 sequence is 15 residues long. The CDR3 is CASRWRQNSNQPQHF. In nucleotides, the CDR3 is TGTGCCAGTAGATGGAGACAGAATAGCAATCAGCCCCAGCATTTT.

This chain connects TRBV7-8 to TRBJ2-7; 7 bases align to TRBD1. V gave up 6 bases and J gave up 5 bases; unmatched junction bases: 4. This CDR3 spans 12 amino acids. CDR1 SGHVS and CDR2 FQNEAQ come from the germline V gene. The CDR3 loop reads CASRHRGDEQYF. Written as DNA, the CDR3 is TGTGCCAGCAGACACAGGGGAGACGAGCAGTACTTC.

The chain couples TRBV6-5 to TRBJ1-2; weak D call: TRBD1 (6 bases). This CDR3 is 13 amino acids long. Between the trimmed V and J ends, which lost 6 bases and 7 bases, there was a span of 15 bases. Per the germline V gene, CDR1 is MNHEY and CDR2 is SVGAGI. CDR3 in amino acids: CASRPNRVGGYTF. CDR3 coding DNA: TGTGCCAGCAGACCAAACAGGGTTGGTGGCTACACCTTC.

This clone was observed once. The chain has TRBV20-1 and TRBJ2-7; D perhaps matches TRBD1 (6 bases). CDR1 DFQATT and CDR2 SNEGSKA come from the germline V gene (reference sequence). CDR3 size: 11 residues. Trimming left V 2 bases short and J 12 bases short, with 14 bases between. CDR3 loop: CSARNTGHWYF. In nucleotides, the CDR3 is TGCAGTGCTAGAAATACGGGACATTGGTACTTC.

The chain recombines TRBV3-1 (or the pseudogene TRBV3-2) with TRBJ2-2; no clear D gene. The CDR3 has 12 amino acids. Trimming pared 5 bases from V and 7 bases from J, leaving 8 bases between. Looked up from germline, CDR1 is LGHDT and CDR2 is YNNKEL (reference sequence). This CDR3 reads CASSFSIGELFF. The CDR3 DNA reads as TGTGCCAGCAGCTTTAGTATCGGGGAGCTGTTTTTT.

The chain recombines TRBV5-1 with TRBJ2-7; maybe TRBD2 (6 bases). Trimming pared 4 bases from V and 4 bases from J, leaving 9 bases between. The V gene's germline CDR1 is SGHRS and CDR2 YFSETQ. This CDR3 is built from 12 residues. The CDR3 DNA sequence: TGCGCCAGCAGCCCGGGGGATTACGAGCAGTACTTC. Translated: CASSPGDYEQYF.

This chain joins TRBV5-1 and TRBJ1-1; D is unresolved. Per the germline V gene, CDR1 is SGHRS and CDR2 is YFSETQ. The germline V and J ends were trimmed by 4 bases and 2 bases, with 9 bases remaining between them. The CDR3 length is 13 residues. The CDR3 here is CASSIDTNTEAFF. The CDR3 DNA sequence: TGCGCCAGCAGCATTGACACTAACACTGAAGCTTTCTTT.

The chain is built from TRBV29-1 and TRBJ2-5; D is possibly TRBD2 (6 bases). The V and J ends lost 1 base and 0 bases respectively, with 9 bases between them. In germline, CDR1 is SQVTM, CDR2 ANQGSEA. CDR3 length: 14 residues. The CDR3 loop reads CSVEGLAYQETQYF. CDR3 sequence (DNA): TGCAGCGTTGAAGGCCTAGCGTACCAAGAGACCCAGTACTTC. The complete variable domain, with remaining parts taken from reference TRBV29-1 and TRBJ2-5, reads SAVISQKPSRDICQRGTSLTIQCQVDSQVTMMFWYRQQPGQSLTLIATANQGSEATYESGFVIDKFPISRPNLTFSTLTVSNMSPEDSSIYLCSVEGLAYQETQYFGPGTRLLVL.

About this clone: This sequence is one base from a far larger clone and is likely a read error. At the DNA level, this CDR3 is encoded by other sequences in the same sample as well. The chain joins TRBV5-4 to TRBJ2-3, with 8 nucleotides matching TRBD1. The junction had 3 bases not matched to a gene; V was cut back by 0 bases and J by 3 bases. Germline CDR1 SGHNT, CDR2 YYREEE (reference sequence). There are 15 residues in the CDR3. CDR3 sequence reads: CASSLDRGMTDTQYF. CDR3 sequence (DNA): TGTGCCAGCAGCTTGGACAGGGGGATGACAGATACGCAGTATTTT.

V is TRBV11-2 and J is TRBJ2-2; no clear D. This CDR3 contains 15 residues. The V gene lost 6 bases and the J gene lost 0 bases, with 11 bases spanning the gap. CDR1 and CDR2 (germline): SGHAT, FQNNGV. The CDR3 sequence is CASSPPTPNTGELFF. CDR3 coding DNA: TGTGCCAGCAGTCCGCCGACACCGAACACCGGGGAGCTGTTTTTT.

This clone was found once. J is TRBJ1-1 and V is TRBV29-1, with 7 bases that match TRBD1. The junction had 5 bases not matched to a gene; V was cut back by 6 bases and J by 1 base. The CDR3 sequence is 13 residues long. From germline, CDR1 is SQVTM and CDR2 ANQGSEA. CDR3 coding DNA: TGCAGCGTCCACAGGGGCTCGAACACTGAAGCTTTCTTT. Its protein product is CSVHRGSNTEAFF.

The V call is TRBV14, the J call TRBJ2-7; 8 nucleotides match TRBD1. With 3 bases clipped from V and 3 bases from J, the junction kept 4 bases outside the gene matches. The germline V gene encodes CDR1 SGHDN and CDR2 FVKESK. This CDR3 region has 14 residues. CDR3 sequence reads: CASSQRQGFYEQYF. In DNA form, the CDR3 reads TGTGCCAGCAGCCAGAGACAGGGGTTCTACGAGCAGTACTTC.

The rearrangement links TRBV4-2 to TRBJ1-3; unclear D gene. Germline CDR1 reads LGHNA; CDR2 reads YNFKEQ. V lost 0 bases to trimming and J lost 4 bases, with 13 bases between them. The CDR3 length is 16 residues. DNA for the CDR3: TGTGCCAGCAGCCAAGACAGGAGGGCCGGGGGAAACACCATATATTTT. Translated: CASSQDRRAGGNTIYF.

This clone was picked up a small number of times. DNA of the CDR3: TGTGCCAGCAGCTTAGGCAGGGGGGCAAAACTGTTTTTT. This sequence encodes CASSLGRGAKLFF. V gene TRBV11-2 combines with J gene TRBJ1-4; 7 bases map to TRBD1. The CDR3 length is 13 residues. CDR1 and CDR2 (germline): SGHAT, FQNNGV. Unmatched junction bases numbered 3, after V lost 1 base and J lost 10 bases.

The chain links TRBV5-5 to TRBJ1-4; unclear D gene. The CDR3 has 18 amino acids. Trimming stripped 1 base from V and 2 bases from J, with 18 bases between. Germline CDR1 SGHKS, CDR2 YYEKEE (reference sequence). The CDR3 sequence: CASSLQEGPPRTNEKLFF. DNA for the CDR3: TGTGCCAGCAGCTTGCAAGAAGGCCCCCCGCGGACTAATGAAAAACTGTTTTTT.

This clone was detected only a few times. The V call is TRBV5-1, the J call TRBJ2-7; 11 bases map to TRBD1. CDR3 length: 15 amino acids. The V segment lost 4 bases and the J segment 7 bases; nucleotides outside the gene matches: 10. Germline CDR1 SGHRS, CDR2 YFSETQ. CDR3 nucleotides: TGCGCCAGCAGCACATCCACCGGGACAGGGGGTGAGCAGTACTTC. Amino acid sequence: CASSTSTGTGGEQYF.

The chain is built from TRBV10-3 and TRBJ2-7; D is ambiguous. V was clipped by 4 bases and J by 6 bases, with 10 bases between them. The CDR3 covers 12 residues. Germline values: CDR1 ENHRY, CDR2 SYGVKD. CDR3 region: CAISGLFGEQYF. CDR3 nucleotide sequence: TGTGCCATCAGTGGACTGTTCGGCGAGCAGTACTTC.

The chain couples TRBV20-1 to TRBJ1-2, with 10 bases that match TRBD1. Germline V gene lookup returns CDR1 DFQATT and CDR2 SNEGSKA (reference sequence). The CDR3 loop spans 13 amino acids. The J segment lost 7 bases and the V segment lost 3 bases, leaving 5 bases of the junction unmatched. The CDR3 DNA follows: TGCAGTGCTAGTGTAGGGACAGGGGTTGGCTACACCTTC. Translated: CSASVGTGVGYTF.

A remark on this clone: This CDR3 is also generated by other DNA sequences in the sample. The chain carries TRBV5-1 and TRBJ1-1, with 10 bases fitting TRBD1. J lost 2 bases, V lost 4 bases, and 2 bases had no gene match. The germline gives CDR1 SGHRS, CDR2 YFSETQ. The CDR3 has 14 residues. The CDR3 loop reads CASSLTGGNTEAFF. CDR3 bases: TGCGCCAGCAGCCTGACAGGGGGCAACACTGAAGCTTTCTTT.

The chain links TRBV18 to TRBJ1-1; tentative D call: TRBD1 (6 bases). The germline V gene has CDR1 KGHSH and CDR2 LQKENI. There are 13 residues in the CDR3. Trimming removed 6 bases at V and 2 bases at J, with 10 bases between. CDR3: CASSQGGNTEAFF. The CDR3 coding sequence is TGTGCCAGCTCTCAAGGGGGAAACACTGAAGCTTTCTTT.

This clone has just one count. The rearrangement uses TRBV27 and TRBJ2-7, with D unclear. Trimming removed 2 bases from V and 6 bases from J, with 17 bases in between. The CDR3 runs to 15 residues. CDR1 and CDR2 (germline): MNHEY, SMNVEV (reference sequence). The CDR3 sequence is CASSLMSHTSGEQYF. DNA of the CDR3: TGTGCCAGCAGTTTAATGTCACACACCTCGGGCGAGCAGTACTTC.

The CDR3 sequence is CASTRRAGETQYF. In nucleotides, the CDR3 is TGTGCCAGCACCAGGAGGGCGGGGGAGACCCAGTACTTC. The chain carries TRBV6-5 and TRBJ2-5; tentatively, D is TRBD2 (6 bases). The CDR3 extends over 13 amino acids. Germline values: CDR1 MNHEY, CDR2 SVGAGI. The germline V and J ends were trimmed by 7 bases and 5 bases, with 14 bases remaining between them.

The rearrangement uses TRBV27 and TRBJ1-1, with TRBD1 matching 8 bases. V shed 5 bases, J shed 5 bases, and the junction held 7 bases outside the gene matches. This CDR3 contains 14 residues. CDR1 is MNHEY and CDR2 is SMNVEV in the germline V gene (reference sequence). CDR3 region: CASSPQGAQTEAFF. CDR3 coding DNA: TGTGCCAGCAGTCCCCAGGGGGCGCAGACTGAAGCTTTCTTT.